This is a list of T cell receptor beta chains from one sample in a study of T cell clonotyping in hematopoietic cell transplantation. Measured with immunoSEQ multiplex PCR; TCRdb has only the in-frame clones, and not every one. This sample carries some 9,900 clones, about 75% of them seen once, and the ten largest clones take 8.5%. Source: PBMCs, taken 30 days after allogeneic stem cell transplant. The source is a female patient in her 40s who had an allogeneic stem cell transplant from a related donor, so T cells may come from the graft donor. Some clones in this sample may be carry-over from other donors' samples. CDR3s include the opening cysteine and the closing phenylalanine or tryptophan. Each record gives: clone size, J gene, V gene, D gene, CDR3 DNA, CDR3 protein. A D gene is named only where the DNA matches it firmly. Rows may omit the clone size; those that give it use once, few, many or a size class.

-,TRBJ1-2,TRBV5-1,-,TGCGCCAGCAGCTTGGCCGGGCCAGGTGGCTACACCTTC,CASSLAGPGGYTF
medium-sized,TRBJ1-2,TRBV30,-,TGTGCCTGGAGTGGGTCGGATGTTATCTATGGCTACACCTTC,CAWSGSDVIYGYTF
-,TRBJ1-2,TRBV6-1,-,TGTGCCACCACCTTGTTCCAGTTTCAAAATGGCTACACCTTC,CATTLFQFQNGYTF
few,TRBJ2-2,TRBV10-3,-,TGTGCCATCACGGACACCGGGGAGCTGTTTTTT,CAITDTGELFF
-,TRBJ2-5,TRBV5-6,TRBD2,TGTGCCAGCAGCCCATCAGTTTTAGCGGGTGTCCAAGAGACCCAGTACTTC,CASSPSVLAGVQETQYF
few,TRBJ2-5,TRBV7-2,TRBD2,TGTGCCAGCAGCTTAACGCCTAGCGGGGAAGAGACCCAGTACTTC,CASSLTPSGEETQYF
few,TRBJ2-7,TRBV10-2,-,TGCGCCAGCAGTGGGACCATTGGGCTTTCTACCTACGAGCAGTACTTC,CASSGTIGLSTYEQYF
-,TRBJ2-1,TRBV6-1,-,TGTGCCGCAGAGAGGTACAATGAGCAGTTCTTC,CAAERYNEQFF
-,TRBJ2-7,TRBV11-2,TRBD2,TGTGCCAGCAGCTTACTAGCGGGAGTGAGGGAGCAGTACTTC,CASSLLAGVREQYF
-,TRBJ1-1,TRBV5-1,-,TGCGCCAGCAGCTCTCTTGACAGGTATGAAGCTTTCTTT,CASSSLDRYEAFF
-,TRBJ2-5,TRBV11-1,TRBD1,TGTGCCAGCAGCCTCCGTTCAGGGGGTGAGACCCAGTACTTC,CASSLRSGGETQYF
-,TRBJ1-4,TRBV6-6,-,TGTGCCAGCAGTTACAGGGTCGAAGAAAAACTGTTTTTT,CASSYRVEEKLFF
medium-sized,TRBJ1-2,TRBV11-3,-,TGTGCCAGCAGCTCCCACCGGGCCTATGGCTACACCTTC,CASSSHRAYGYTF
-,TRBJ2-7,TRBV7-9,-,TGTGCCAGCAGCTCTAAGACACCCCCCTACGAGCAGTACTTC,CASSSKTPPYEQYF
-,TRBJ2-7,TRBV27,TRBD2,TGTGCCAGCAGTTTTTCACCCAGCGGGAACGAGCAGTACTTC,CASSFSPSGNEQYF
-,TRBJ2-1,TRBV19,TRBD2,TGTGCCAGTAGTTCGGGCCATAGCGGGAGTAACCATGAGCAGTTCTTC,CASSSGHSGSNHEQFF
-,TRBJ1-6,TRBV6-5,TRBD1,TGTGCCAGCAGTTACCAGGACAGGGGGTCTTCACCCCTCCACTTT,CASSYQDRGSSPLHF
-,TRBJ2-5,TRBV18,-,TGTGCCAGCTCACCAAAGCGAGGGTGGTTCCAAGAGACCCAGTACTTC,CASSPKRGWFQETQYF
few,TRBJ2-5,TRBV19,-,TGTGCCAGTAGTATGGGAGCGCAGTACCAAGAGACCCAGTACTTC,CASSMGAQYQETQYF
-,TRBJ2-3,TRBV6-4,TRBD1,TGTGCCAGCTCCCCGACAGGGGGGTCCCCAGATACGCAGTATTTT,CASSPTGGSPDTQYF
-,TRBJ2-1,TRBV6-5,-,TGTGCCAGCACTAGCGGAGGGGGACGCTACAATGAGCAGTTCTTC,CASTSGGGRYNEQFF
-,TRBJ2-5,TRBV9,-,TGTGCCAGCAGCGTCTCTAGGACGGAGACCCAGTACTTC,CASSVSRTETQYF
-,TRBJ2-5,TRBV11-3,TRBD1,TGTGCCAGCAGCTTAGGTTCAAGGGACAGCCAAGAGACCCAGTACTTC,CASSLGSRDSQETQYF
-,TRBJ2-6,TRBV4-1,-,TGCGCCAGCAGCCCAATCAGGGGAACTGGGGCCAACGTCCTGACTTTC,CASSPIRGTGANVLTF
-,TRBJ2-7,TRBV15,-,TGTGCCACCAGCAGAGATTTGTCGTACGTCCACGAGCAGTACTTC,CATSRDLSYVHEQYF
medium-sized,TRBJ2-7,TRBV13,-,TGTGCCAGCAGCCCGACGGATTCCTACGAGCAGTACTTC,CASSPTDSYEQYF
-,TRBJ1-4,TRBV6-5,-,TGTGCCAGCAGTCGGGAAAAACTGTTTTTT,CASSREKLFF
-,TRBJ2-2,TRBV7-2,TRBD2,TGTGCCAGCAGCCCCTGGACTAGCGGGAAGGTCAGGGAGCTGTTTTTT,CASSPWTSGKVRELFF